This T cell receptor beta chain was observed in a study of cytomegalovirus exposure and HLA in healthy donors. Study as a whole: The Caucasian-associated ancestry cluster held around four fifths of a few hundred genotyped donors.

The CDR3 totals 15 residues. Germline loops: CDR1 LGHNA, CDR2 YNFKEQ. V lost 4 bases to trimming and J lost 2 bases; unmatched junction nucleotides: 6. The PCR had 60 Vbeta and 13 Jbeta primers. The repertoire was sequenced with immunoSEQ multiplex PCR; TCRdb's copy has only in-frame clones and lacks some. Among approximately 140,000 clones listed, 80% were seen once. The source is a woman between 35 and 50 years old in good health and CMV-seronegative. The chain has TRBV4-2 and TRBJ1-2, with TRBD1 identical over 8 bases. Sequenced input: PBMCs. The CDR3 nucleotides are TGTGCCAGCAGCCCCGGGACAGGTAGAAACTATGGCTACACCTTC. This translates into CASSPGTGRNYGYTF.